These 2 T cell receptor beta chains originate from one sample sequenced in a study of OX40 agonist ivuxolimab in advanced cancers. Assay: immunoSEQ multiplex PCR; the TCRdb copy retains only in-frame clones and omits some. The profile shows approximately 50,000 clones, about 82% of them singletons. Material: CD4+ or CD8+ T cells sorted from blood, obtained in a trial of the OX40 agonist ivuxolimab. The receptors here all came from an adult with an advanced solid tumor such as melanoma, head and neck, liver or kidney cancer.

This chain uses TRBV9 with TRBJ2-5; tentative D call: TRBD2 (5 bases). CDR1 and CDR2 (germline): SGDLS, YYNGEE. CDR3 length: 14 amino acids. Trimming took 0 bases from V and 5 from J, leaving 11 bases between them. In DNA form, the CDR3 reads TGTGCCAGCAGCGTAGAGAGGCGGGCCGAGACCCAGTACTTC. Protein product: CASSVERRAETQYF.

The chain couples TRBV19 to TRBJ1-5; D remains unclear. Germline V gene lookup returns CDR1 LNHDA and CDR2 SQIVND (reference sequence). The CDR3 is made up of 15 amino acids. The V and J ends lost 1 base and 4 bases respectively, with 11 bases between them. The CDR3 DNA reads TGTGCCAGTAGTATAGGTGTCCAGCAAAATCAGCCCCAGCATTTT. It encodes CASSIGVQQNQPQHF. The variable domain in full, with the rest retrieved from reference TRBV19 and TRBJ1-5, is DGGITQSPKYLFRKEGQNVTLSCEQNLNHDAMYWYRQDPGQGLRLIYYSQIVNDFQKGDIAEGYSVSREKKESFPLTVTSAQKNPTAFYLCASSIGVQQNQPQHFGDGTRLSIL.